Below are 3 T cell receptor beta chains sequenced from a single sample in a study of T-cell memory formation after mild COVID-19. A single record per CDR3 protein comes from TCRdb applying MiXCR to the 5' RACE reads. Among over 150,000 distinct CDR3 sequences listed, 15% to 20% were seen once. Sequencing input: PBMCs or a T cell subset sorted from them (not recorded which). These receptors were collected from a young man who had mild COVID-19 (a few samples of this study predate the infection). Cell type and time point are not known.

The chain is built from TRBV6-2 or TRBV6-3 and TRBJ1-5, with D maybe TRBD1 (6 bases). Germline CDR1 and CDR2: MNHEY and SVGEGT. The CDR3 loop spans 15 amino acids. V lost 4 bases and J 5 bases, leaving 15 bases between the germline ends. In DNA form, the CDR3 reads TGTGCCAGCAGTTCTTTGACAGGCTCCTATCAGCCCCAGCATTTT. Its protein product is CASSSLTGSYQPQHF.

Many counts were recorded for this clonotype. The chain joins TRBV12-3 or TRBV12-4 to TRBJ2-2, with 7 bases that match TRBD1. The CDR3 runs 13 residues. V lost 7 bases, J lost 7 bases, and 6 bases stayed unmatched. The CDR3 protein is CASTRQGGGELFF. The CDR3 bases are TGTGCCAGCACCCGACAGGGCGGCGGGGAGCTGTTTTTT.

This clonotype came up many times. The gene calls are TRBV12-3 or TRBV12-4 and TRBJ2-1; the D is unclear. This CDR3 region has 14 residues. Trimming removed 2 bases at V and 6 bases at J, with 11 bases between. CDR3 bases: TGTGCCAGCAGTTTAAATCCCAACTTCAATGAGCAGTTCTTC. This translates into CASSLNPNFNEQFF.